Shown below are 28 T cell receptor beta chains from a single sample sequenced in a study of naive and memory T cell subsets. A UMI-containing oligonucleotide was joined by 3' ligation to the TCR cDNA template. Ligated cDNA underwent four rounds of PCR with nested alpha and beta constant region primers and SP2. TCRdb ran MiXCR on the UMI-ligation and nested PCR reads and lists one entry per CDR3 protein. Found here are more than 20,000 distinct CDR3 sequences, 5% to 5.5% of them singletons; the top ten hold 7.4%. The sample taken for sequencing was blood. The receptors shown here come from an adult in good health.

This clonotype has a count of ten or more. The J gene is TRBJ1-5, the V gene TRBV4-2, with D perhaps matching TRBD1 (6 bases). V was shortened by 3 bases and J by 0 bases, with 9 bases between the two germline ends. Germline V CDR1 and CDR2: LGHNA, YNFKEQ. The CDR3 is 15 residues long. CDR3 residues: CASSQDSHSNQPQHF. As DNA, the CDR3 is TGTGCCAGCAGCCAGGACAGTCATAGCAATCAGCCCCAGCATTTT.

This clonotype was seen many times. The chain recombines TRBV19 with TRBJ2-1; perhaps TRBD2 as D (5 bases). Germline-derived CDR1 and CDR2 are LNHDA and SQIVND (reference sequence). V lost 1 base and J lost 3, with 10 bases in between. This CDR3 has 15 amino acids. The CDR3 nucleotides read TGTGCCAGTAGTATAGTCGTCGGAGGCTACAATGAGCAGTTCTTC. It is translated as CASSIVVGGYNEQFF.

This chain connects TRBV14 to TRBJ2-7; 8 positions match TRBD2. The CDR3 has 16 residues. CDR1 is SGHDN, CDR2 FVKESK, per germline. J was trimmed by 5 bases and V by 2 bases; bases with no gene match: 11. For the CDR3, the DNA is TGTGCCAGCAGCCAACTGGTAGCGGGATTTTCCCACGAGCAGTACTTC. Protein sequence: CASSQLVAGFSHEQYF.

This clonotype was counted many times. The V gene is TRBV7-9, the J gene TRBJ2-3, with 13 bases identical to TRBD2. Germline CDR1 and CDR2: SEHNR and FQNEAQ (reference sequence). Unmatched junction bases numbered 3, after V lost 5 bases and J lost 4 bases. This CDR3 region has 15 residues. The CDR3 spells CASSRTSGSSDTQYF. The CDR3 nucleotides read TGTGCCAGCAGCCGGACTAGCGGGAGTTCAGATACGCAGTATTTT.

This clonotype has only a few counts. A much larger clone sits a single nucleotide away, making a read error possible. The V call is TRBV6-5, the J call TRBJ1-2, with D uncertain. The CDR3 sequence is 11 residues long. V was pared by 8 bases and J by 12 bases, with 16 bases between. Germline CDR1 is MNHEY and CDR2 is SVGAGI. Here the CDR3 reads CASGNTPGDTF. Here the CDR3 DNA reads TGTGCCAGCGGAAATACTCCGGGCGACACCTTC.

The rearrangement links TRBV28 to TRBJ1-3, with D unclear. V was clipped by 5 bases and J by 0 bases, with 11 bases between them. Germline loops: CDR1 MDHEN, CDR2 SYDVKM. The length of the CDR3 is 15 residues. Here the CDR3 DNA reads TGTGCCAGCAGTCGTGACGGGATCTCTGGAAACACCATATATTTT. Translated: CASSRDGISGNTIYF.

This clonotype was seen many times. This sequence joins TRBV2 and TRBJ1-5, with D hard to call. CDR3 size: 14 residues. The V end was cut by 4 bases, the J end by 3 bases, with 10 bases between. CDR1 and CDR2 (germline): SNHLY, FYNNEI. The CDR3 loop reads CASSGLQSNQPQHF. In DNA form, the CDR3 reads TGTGCCAGCAGTGGTCTTCAGTCCAATCAGCCCCAGCATTTT.

This clonotype has ten or more counts. J is TRBJ1-5 and V is TRBV20-1, with D maybe TRBD1 (5 bases). The CDR3 length is 15 residues. Germline V gene data show CDR1 as DFQATT and CDR2 as SNEGSKA (reference sequence). Trimming removed 3 bases from V and 0 bases from J, with 12 bases in between. CDR3: CSASYLGVSNQPQHF. The CDR3 DNA follows: TGCAGTGCTAGTTATTTAGGGGTTAGCAATCAGCCCCAGCATTTT.

This clonotype is labeled medium-sized (0.01 to 0.1%). This chain connects TRBV11-2 to TRBJ2-7, with a possible D match to TRBD1 (6 bases). The CDR3 totals 14 residues. From germline, CDR1 is SGHAT and CDR2 FQNNGV. V lost 3 bases to trimming and J lost 2 bases, with 11 bases between them. The CDR3 here is CASSLGADPYEQYF. The CDR3 nucleotides are TGTGCCAGCAGCTTGGGGGCTGATCCCTACGAGCAGTACTTC.

The V and J genes are TRBV10-3 and TRBJ1-4; no definite D call. V lost 4 bases and J lost 7, with 4 bases in between. Germline V gene lookup returns CDR1 ENHRY and CDR2 SYGVKD. The CDR3 has 11 amino acids. The CDR3 region is CAISAGEKLFF. The CDR3, as DNA: TGTGCCATCAGTGCCGGTGAAAAACTGTTTTTT.

This clonotype was detected many times. This chain uses TRBV6-2 or TRBV6-3 with TRBJ1-5, with unresolved D. The V gene lost 6 bases and the J gene lost 0 bases, with 24 bases spanning the gap. This CDR3 is built from 19 residues. The germline V gene encodes CDR1 MNHEY and CDR2 SVGEGT. CDR3 in amino acids: CASSHLLARGSYSNQPQHF. The CDR3 bases are TGTGCCAGCAGCCACCTACTGGCCCGGGGATCCTATAGCAATCAGCCCCAGCATTTT.

The CDR3 loop reads CASSFPSKSPDRVNDGYTF. CDR3 nucleotide sequence: TGTGCCAGCAGCTTTCCTTCAAAAAGCCCGGACAGGGTGAATGATGGCTACACCTTC. The chain joins TRBV7-9 to TRBJ1-2; 8 bases are shared with TRBD1. The CDR3 has 19 residues. V gave up 3 bases and J gave up 6 bases; unmatched junction bases: 21. Germline-derived CDR1 and CDR2 are SEHNR and FQNEAQ (reference sequence). Supplemented by reference TRBV7-9 and TRBJ1-2, the full variable domain reads DTGVSQNPRHKITKRGQNVTFRCDPISEHNRLYWYRQTLGQGPEFLTYFQNEAQLEKSRLLSDRFSAERPKGSFSTLEIQRTEQGDSAMYLCASSFPSKSPDRVNDGYTFGSGTRLTVV.

This clonotype has at least ten counts. The chain uses TRBV12-3 or TRBV12-4 and TRBJ1-3; a possible D gene is TRBD1 (6 bases). Trimming stripped 5 bases from V and 0 bases from J, with 11 bases between. This CDR3 has 15 residues. The CDR3 reads CASSRQEYSGNTIYF. The CDR3 DNA reads as TGTGCCAGCAGTCGACAGGAGTACTCTGGAAACACCATATATTTT.

By proportion, this clonotype is medium-sized. The chain carries TRBV7-2 and TRBJ2-5; TRBD2 matches 9 bases. This CDR3 has 14 residues. Trimming took 7 bases from V and 1 from J; bases not matched to a gene: 4. Germline-derived CDR1 and CDR2 are SGHTA and FQGNSA. In DNA, the CDR3 is TGTGCCAGCACCCGACTAGCGGCCCAAGAGACCCAGTACTTC. Protein: CASTRLAAQETQYF.

This clonotype was detected ten times or more. The gene calls are TRBV3-1 and TRBJ2-3, with 10 bases matching TRBD2. The germline gives CDR1 LGHDT, CDR2 YNNKEL (reference sequence). The CDR3 is 13 residues long. The V gene end was trimmed by 2 bases and the J gene end by 9 bases; junction bases not matched to a gene: 2. As DNA, the CDR3 is TGTGCCAGCAGCCAACCGGGACTAGCGACGCAGTATTTT. Protein product: CASSQPGLATQYF.

This clonotype was detected many times. The V call is TRBV27, the J call TRBJ1-2; 7 bases align to TRBD1. Germline V gene sequence: CDR1 MNHEY, CDR2 SMNVEV (reference sequence). The CDR3 has 16 residues. Germline trimming cut 6 bases from V and 6 bases from J; bases unmatched to any gene: 16. This CDR3 reads CASRTYYRGLEDGYTF. CDR3 in DNA: TGTGCCAGCAGGACCTACTACAGGGGTCTCGAAGATGGCTACACCTTC.

The V and J genes are TRBV6-2 or TRBV6-3 and TRBJ2-4; possibly TRBD2 for D (5 bases). Trimming removed 6 bases from V and 6 bases from J, with 12 bases in between. The CDR3 is made up of 13 amino acids. Looked up from germline, CDR1 is MNHEY and CDR2 is SVGEGT. The CDR3 DNA follows: TGTGCCAGCAGCCTAGCATGCGGAAACATTCAGTACTTC. This translates into CASSLACGNIQYF.

This clonotype was found many times. This chain uses TRBV6-5 with TRBJ2-7; D unresolved. Germline V lookup: CDR1 MNHEY, CDR2 SVGAGI. Trimming took off 2 bases at V and 3 bases at J, with 8 bases between the two ends. The CDR3 sequence is 13 residues long. The CDR3 bases are TGTGCCAGCAGTTACGGGAAGGGCTACGAGCAGTACTTC. Its protein is CASSYGKGYEQYF.

The chain is built from TRBV28 and TRBJ2-5; TRBD1 might be the D (6 bases). V was cut by 6 bases and J by 9 bases, with 20 bases left in between. Germline CDR1 and CDR2: MDHEN and SYDVKM. The CDR3 runs 14 residues. The chain's CDR3 is CASRRTGSGEAQYF. The CDR3, as DNA: TGTGCCAGCAGACGAACAGGGTCGGGTGAGGCCCAGTACTTC.

The rearrangement uses TRBV2 and TRBJ2-7; 7 nucleotides agree with TRBD1. V shed 6 bases, J shed 0 bases, and the junction held 17 bases outside the gene matches. Germline lookup yields CDR1 SNHLY and CDR2 FYNNEI. CDR3 size: 18 residues. The CDR3 is CASSRRNSGQASSYEQYF. The CDR3 DNA is TGTGCCAGCAGCCGCAGGAACTCTGGACAGGCCAGCTCCTACGAGCAGTACTTC.

This clonotype was seen repeatedly, ten times or more. The chain couples TRBV7-9 to TRBJ2-7; D gene uncertain. The CDR3 covers 14 residues. Germline assignment: CDR1 SEHNR and CDR2 FQNEAQ (reference sequence). V lost 4 bases to trimming and J lost 6 bases, with 16 bases between them. Here the CDR3 DNA reads TGTGCCAGCAGCTCCCAACGAAGGTTGGGCGAGCAGTACTTC. This encodes CASSSQRRLGEQYF.

This clonotype was detected many times. The V and J genes are TRBV6-1 and TRBJ1-2; tentative D call: TRBD1 (5 bases). Trimming pared 8 bases from V and 1 base from J, leaving 17 bases between. In germline, CDR1 is MNHNS, CDR2 SASEGT. The CDR3 length is 15 residues. In DNA form, the CDR3 reads TGTGCCAGCGGGGGAAGGGGCACCCTTAACTATGGCTACACCTTC. Translation: CASGGRGTLNYGYTF.

Note on this clonotype: With a much larger clone just one base away, this may be a read error. This chain joins TRBV6-5 and TRBJ2-1; no definite D call. The CDR3 is 11 amino acids. Germline-derived CDR1 and CDR2 are MNHEY and SVGAGI. The CDR3 DNA reads as TGTGTCAGCAGTGTAGGCAGCTCGCAGTTCTTC. Amino acids: CVSSVGSSQFF.

This clonotype was recorded many times. The V gene is TRBV6-6, the J gene TRBJ2-4; 10 bases match TRBD2. The junction had 11 bases not matched to a gene; V was cut back by 6 bases and J by 6 bases. The CDR3 consists of 16 residues. In germline, CDR1 is MNHNY, CDR2 SVGAGI (reference sequence). This chain's CDR3 is CASSSSSGSMPNIQYF. CDR3 DNA: TGTGCCAGCAGCTCCTCTAGCGGGAGCATGCCAAACATTCAGTACTTC.

This clonotype was recorded at least ten times. The V call is TRBV12-3 or TRBV12-4, the J call TRBJ1-2, with D perhaps TRBD1 (6 bases). The V end was cut by 6 bases, the J end by 7 bases, with 18 bases between. CDR3 length: 14 residues. DNA for the CDR3: TGTGCCAGCAGCCTGGGGCGGGGGCCAGGTGGCTACACCTTC. This gives the protein CASSLGRGPGGYTF.

Ten or more counts support this clonotype. The chain recombines TRBV12-3 or TRBV12-4 with TRBJ2-1, with a weak D call TRBD2 (6 bases). V shed 5 bases and J shed 4 bases, with 12 bases lying between them. CDR3 size: 14 residues. CDR3 sequence: CASSLGTQYNEQFF. CDR3 in DNA: TGTGCCAGCAGTCTCGGGACTCAATACAATGAGCAGTTCTTC.

This clonotype was found many times. DNA of the CDR3: TGTGCCTGGAGTGTACGAGGACTAGCGGGAGTTAGCGAGCAGTTCTTC. Protein sequence: CAWSVRGLAGVSEQFF. This chain links TRBV30 with TRBJ2-1, with 13 nucleotides matching TRBD2. The trim removed 0 bases at V and 10 bases at J, leaving 9 bases unmatched. The CDR3 is 16 residues long. Per the germline V gene, CDR1 is GTSNPN and CDR2 is SVGIG (reference sequence). The variable domain in full, completed from reference TRBV30 and TRBJ2-1, reads SQTIHQWPATLVQPVGSPLSLECTVEGTSNPNLYWYRQAAGRGLQLLFYSVGIGQISSEVPQNLSASRPQDRQFILSSKKLLLSDSGFYLCAWSVRGLAGVSEQFFGPGTRLTVL.

The chain employs TRBV20-1 and TRBJ1-6, with 9 nucleotides matching TRBD1. The CDR3 runs to 14 residues. V was pared by 5 bases and J by 5 bases, with 4 bases of the junction left unmatched. Germline CDR1 reads DFQATT; CDR2 reads SNEGSKA (reference sequence). CDR3 DNA sequence: TGCAGTGCTGGACAGGGGACGGATAATTCACCCCTCCACTTT. This sequence encodes CSAGQGTDNSPLHF.